The subject of this entry is one T cell receptor (beta chain). The data originate from a study of control samples from healthy donors and cancer patients. Using immunoSEQ multiplex PCR, the repertoire was profiled, and TCRdb retains in-frame clones only, with some absent. The sample holds tens of thousands of clones, roughly 90% seen once. The sequenced material came from PBMCs. The sequence was obtained from a man aged 55 to 69 with head and neck cancer.

The CDR3 DNA reads TGTGCCAGTTCTGCCTTATATAGTACCTCCTATGGCTACACCTTC. It yields the protein CASSALYSTSYGYTF. V gene TRBV19 combines with J gene TRBJ1-2; D is unresolved. The CDR3 is 15 residues long. Germline V gene data show CDR1 as LNHDA and CDR2 as SQIVND (reference sequence). V lost 8 bases, J lost 4 bases, and 20 bases lay in between.